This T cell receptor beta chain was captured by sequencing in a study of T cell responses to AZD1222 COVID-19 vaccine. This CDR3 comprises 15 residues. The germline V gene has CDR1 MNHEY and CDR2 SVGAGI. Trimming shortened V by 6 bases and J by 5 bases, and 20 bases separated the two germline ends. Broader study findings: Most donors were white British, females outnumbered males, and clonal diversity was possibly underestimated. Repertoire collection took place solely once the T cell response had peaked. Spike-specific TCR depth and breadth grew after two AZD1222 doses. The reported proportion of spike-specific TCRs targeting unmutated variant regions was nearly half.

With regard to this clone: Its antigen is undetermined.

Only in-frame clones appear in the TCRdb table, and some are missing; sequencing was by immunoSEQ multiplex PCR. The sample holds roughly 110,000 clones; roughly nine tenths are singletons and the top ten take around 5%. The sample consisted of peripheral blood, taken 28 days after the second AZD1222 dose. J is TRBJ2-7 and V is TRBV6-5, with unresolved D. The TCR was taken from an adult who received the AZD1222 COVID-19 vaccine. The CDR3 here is CASRTTRKGRNEQYF. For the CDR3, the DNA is TGTGCCAGCAGGACCACCCGAAAGGGTAGGAACGAGCAGTACTTC.